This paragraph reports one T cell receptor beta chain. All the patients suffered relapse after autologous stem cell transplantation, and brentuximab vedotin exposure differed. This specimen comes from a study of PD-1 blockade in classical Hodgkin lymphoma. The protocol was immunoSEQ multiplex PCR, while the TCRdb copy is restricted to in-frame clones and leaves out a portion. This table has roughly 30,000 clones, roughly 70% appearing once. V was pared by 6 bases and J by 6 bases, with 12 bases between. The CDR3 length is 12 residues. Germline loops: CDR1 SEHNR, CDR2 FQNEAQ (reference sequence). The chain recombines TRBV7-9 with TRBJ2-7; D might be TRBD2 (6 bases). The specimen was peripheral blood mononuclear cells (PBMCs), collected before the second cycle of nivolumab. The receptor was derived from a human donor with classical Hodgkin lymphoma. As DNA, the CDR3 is TGTGCCAGCAGTTTTCGGGGGTCCGAGCAGTACTTC. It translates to CASSFRGSEQYF.